The 18 T cell receptor beta chains below all came from one sample that was sequenced in a study of control samples from healthy donors and cancer patients. Sequencing was performed with immunoSEQ multiplex PCR; in TCRdb, only in-frame clones are kept and a portion is missing. The table includes about 120,000 clones, more than 70% detected once. Material: blood. Source of these receptors: a man in his forties in good health.

V usage is TRBV12-3 or TRBV12-4 and J usage is TRBJ1-6; D uncertain. Trimming removed 3 bases from V and 11 bases from J, with 5 bases in between. The CDR3 is made up of 11 amino acids. As DNA, the CDR3 is TGTGCCAGCAGTTTCGGCGCACCCCTCCACTTT. As protein: CASSFGAPLHF.

The V gene is TRBV11-3, the J gene TRBJ2-3, with a weak D call TRBD1 (6 bases). The CDR3 spans 15 residues. Germline CDR1 is SGHNT and CDR2 is YENEEA. Trimming cost V 0 bases and J 6 bases, with 13 bases left between them. This chain's CDR3 is CASSLDWGHSDTQYF. The CDR3 DNA reads as TGTGCCAGCAGCTTAGATTGGGGACATTCGGATACGCAGTATTTT.

The J gene is TRBJ1-2, the V gene TRBV6-1; a weak D match, TRBD1 (5 bases). V shed 2 bases and J shed 5 bases, with 24 bases lying between them. Germline assignment: CDR1 MNHNS and CDR2 SASEGT. The CDR3 loop spans 18 amino acids. The CDR3, as DNA: TGTGCCAGCAGTGAACCCCCGCCAGGGTTCCCTAAACTTTATGGCTACACCTTC. Amino acid sequence: CASSEPPPGFPKLYGYTF.

The chain joins TRBV30 to TRBJ1-5; D uncertain. The CDR3 consists of 12 residues. Germline values: CDR1 GTSNPN, CDR2 SVGIG (reference sequence). Trimming removed 5 bases from V and 9 bases from J, with 14 bases in between. The CDR3 region is CAWGPTKGPQHF. CDR3 nucleotides: TGTGCCTGGGGACCCACAAAAGGGCCCCAGCATTTT.

V usage is TRBV2 and J usage is TRBJ1-6; no definite D call. The germline V gene has CDR1 SNHLY and CDR2 FYNNEI. With 6 bases removed from V and 6 bases from J, the gap between germline ends came to 21 bases. The CDR3 contains 17 residues. The CDR3 loop reads CASRRGGSTSSNSPLHF. CDR3 nucleotide sequence: TGTGCCAGCAGGCGGGGAGGCAGTACTAGTTCTAATTCACCCCTCCACTTT.

The V call is TRBV20-1, the J call TRBJ1-3, with a weak D call TRBD1 (5 bases). The CDR3 is made up of 15 amino acids. Germline values: CDR1 DFQATT, CDR2 SNEGSKA (reference sequence). The germline V and J ends were trimmed by 3 bases and 6 bases, with 18 bases remaining between them. CDR3 bases: TGCAGTGCTAGTGGATTCCGGGGGAGGACAAACACCATATATTTT. It codes for CSASGFRGRTNTIYF.

This chain connects TRBV24-1 to TRBJ2-2, with 10 bases that match TRBD1. CDR3 length: 16 residues. The trim removed 2 bases at V and 3 bases at J, leaving 2 bases unmatched. CDR1 KGHDR and CDR2 SFDVKD come from the germline V gene. CDR3 in amino acids: CATSDYGTGDTGELFF. CDR3 nucleotides: TGTGCCACCAGTGATTACGGGACAGGGGACACCGGGGAGCTGTTTTTT.

The V and J genes are TRBV28 and TRBJ2-1, with D perhaps matching TRBD1 or TRBD2 (7 bases each). V was pared by 4 bases and J by 7 bases, with 17 bases between. The CDR3 spans 15 residues. From germline, CDR1 is MDHEN and CDR2 SYDVKM. CDR3 amino acids: CASSSSGGGRNEQFF. CDR3 DNA: TGTGCCAGCAGTTCCTCAGGGGGGGGGAGGAATGAGCAGTTCTTC.

This clone was counted once. The chain has TRBV6-2 or TRBV6-3 and TRBJ1-1, with D perhaps matching TRBD1 (5 bases). The CDR3 runs 13 residues. Germline loops: CDR1 MNHEY, CDR2 SVGEGT. V lost 5 bases, J lost 1 base, and 8 bases lay in between. CDR3 sequence reads: CASSPRGNTEAFF. The CDR3 nucleotides read TGTGCCAGCAGTCCGAGGGGGAACACTGAAGCTTTCTTT.

The chain carries TRBV18 and TRBJ1-2; possibly TRBD1 for D (5 bases). This CDR3 has 15 amino acids. V shed 3 bases and J shed 3 bases, with 14 bases lying between them. CDR1 is KGHSH, CDR2 LQKENI, per germline. The CDR3 sequence: CASSPLQGADYGYTF. CDR3 DNA sequence: TGTGCCAGCTCACCCCTCCAGGGCGCCGACTATGGCTACACCTTC.

V gene TRBV5-1 combines with J gene TRBJ1-6; D is unclear. Trimming took 2 bases from V and 9 from J, leaving 15 bases between them. The germline V gene has CDR1 SGHRS and CDR2 YFSETQ. The length of the CDR3 is 15 residues. This chain's CDR3 is CASSLEKGVGSPLHF. The CDR3 DNA reads as TGCGCCAGCAGCTTAGAGAAGGGTGTAGGTTCACCCCTCCACTTT.

The chain links TRBV10-1 to TRBJ1-1, with D hard to call. Germline V gene data show CDR1 as WNHNN and CDR2 as SYGVQD (reference sequence). The length of the CDR3 is 14 residues. V was shortened by 6 bases and J by 4 bases, with 15 bases between the two germline ends. This chain's CDR3 is CASSPGRFSTEAFF. DNA of the CDR3: TGCGCCAGCAGCCCCGGGAGGTTCAGCACTGAAGCTTTCTTT.

The chain is built from TRBV6-2 or TRBV6-3 and TRBJ2-7; D remains ambiguous. From germline, CDR1 is MNHEY and CDR2 SVGEGT. The V end lost 2 bases, the J end lost 3 bases, and 11 bases lay between the germline ends. The CDR3 has 14 amino acids. The CDR3 region is CASSYNTASYEQYF. The DNA of the CDR3 is TGTGCCAGCAGTTACAATACGGCCAGCTACGAGCAGTACTTC.

The chain links TRBV7-9 to TRBJ1-2; 9 bases map to TRBD1. Trimming at V came to 5 bases and at J to 3 bases, leaving 13 bases not matched to a gene. This CDR3 contains 17 residues. Germline CDR1 and CDR2: SEHNR and FQNEAQ (reference sequence). CDR3: CASSREGQGPFYYGYTF. CDR3 in DNA: TGTGCCAGCAGCCGCGAAGGACAGGGGCCCTTTTACTATGGCTACACCTTC.

This sequence joins TRBV6-1 and TRBJ1-2; no clear D. This CDR3 has 15 residues. The ends were cut back, 1 base at V and 6 bases at J, with 15 bases in the middle. Germline V CDR1 and CDR2: MNHNS, SASEGT. This CDR3 is CASSEGGIRSDGYTF. The CDR3 DNA is TGTGCCAGCAGTGAAGGTGGCATTCGATCGGATGGCTACACCTTC.

The J gene is TRBJ2-2, the V gene TRBV9, with no clear D. This CDR3 spans 13 amino acids. V was clipped by 5 bases and J by 1 base, with 6 bases between them. Germline CDR1 SGDLS, CDR2 YYNGEE. CDR3 loop: CASRTGNTGELFF. The CDR3, as DNA: TGTGCCAGCAGGACCGGGAACACCGGGGAGCTGTTTTTT. Full variable domain (remainder filled in from reference TRBV9 and TRBJ2-2): DSGVTQTPKHLITATGQRVTLRCSPRSGDLSVYWYQQSLDQGLQFLIQYYNGEERAKGNILERFSAQQFPDLHSELNLSSLELGDSALYFCASRTGNTGELFFGEGSRLTVL.

This clone has a single count. J is TRBJ1-5 and V is TRBV6-1; D is unclear. The germline V gene encodes CDR1 MNHNS and CDR2 SASEGT. The CDR3 loop spans 11 amino acids. V lost 2 bases, J lost 7 bases, and 3 bases lay in between. CDR3: CASSESQPQHF. The CDR3 DNA reads as TGTGCCAGCAGTGAAAGCCAGCCCCAGCATTTT.

Only a few counts were recorded for this clone. This chain connects TRBV6-5 to TRBJ1-6, with D unclear. The CDR3 totals 14 residues. CDR1 and CDR2 (germline): MNHEY, SVGAGI. V lost 7 bases to trimming and J lost 5 bases, with 12 bases between them. The CDR3 DNA reads TGTGCCAGCATGAAAGGGATACATAATTCACCCCTCCACTTT. Translation gives CASMKGIHNSPLHF.